Listed below are T cell receptor beta chains from one sample, sequenced in a study of blood T cells in healthy people across ages. TCRdb fed the 5' RACE reads into MiXCR, producing one record per CDR3 protein. The data show about 800,000 distinct CDR3 sequences, roughly 64% seen once. What was sequenced was blood. These receptors originate from a man younger than 45 in good health. Each CDR3 is given with its conserved first and last residue. Each record gives: V gene, J gene, D gene, clone size, CDR3 protein. D genes are given only for firm matches. Rows may omit the clone size; those that give it use once, few, many or a size class.

v_call: TRBV4-3
j_call: TRBJ2-7
d_call: NA
clone_size: NA
cdr3_aa: CASSPGAGWANEQYF

v_call: TRBV28
j_call: NA
d_call: TRBD2
clone_size: NA
cdr3_aa: CASSRRLAIRYEQYF

v_call: TRBV29-1
j_call: TRBJ1-2
d_call: TRBD1
clone_size: few
cdr3_aa: CSASDRVGYTF

v_call: TRBV14
j_call: TRBJ2-7
d_call: NA
clone_size: few
cdr3_aa: CASSHGTGEQYF

v_call: TRBV20-1
j_call: TRBJ2-7
d_call: NA
clone_size: few
cdr3_aa: CSAHPGFPAEQYF

v_call: TRBV7-2
j_call: TRBJ2-5
d_call: NA
clone_size: NA
cdr3_aa: CASSSYGQHNEQYF

v_call: TRBV20-1
j_call: TRBJ2-7
d_call: NA
clone_size: few
cdr3_aa: CSASTVDEQYF

v_call: TRBV20-1
j_call: TRBJ1-1
d_call: NA
clone_size: NA
cdr3_aa: CSASPGNTEAFF

v_call: TRBV7-6
j_call: TRBJ1-4
d_call: NA
clone_size: NA
cdr3_aa: CASSFGAATNEKLFF

v_call: TRBV28
j_call: TRBJ2-7
d_call: TRBD1
clone_size: many
cdr3_aa: CASSPGQGAYLFEQYF

v_call: TRBV4-1
j_call: TRBJ2-3
d_call: NA
clone_size: NA
cdr3_aa: CASSQDPRTPSTDTQYF

v_call: TRBV6-5
j_call: NA
d_call: NA
clone_size: few
cdr3_aa: CASLSAGTYEQYF

v_call: TRBV20-1
j_call: TRBJ2-1
d_call: NA
clone_size: NA
cdr3_aa: CSASSPRSGNEQFF

v_call: TRBV12-3/TRBV12-4
j_call: TRBJ2-7
d_call: NA
clone_size: few
cdr3_aa: CASSPDPLVDEQYF

v_call: TRBV27
j_call: TRBJ2-1
d_call: TRBD1
clone_size: few
cdr3_aa: CASRDRGNEQFF

v_call: TRBV7-9
j_call: TRBJ1-4
d_call: TRBD1
clone_size: few
cdr3_aa: CASRGGQGEKLFF